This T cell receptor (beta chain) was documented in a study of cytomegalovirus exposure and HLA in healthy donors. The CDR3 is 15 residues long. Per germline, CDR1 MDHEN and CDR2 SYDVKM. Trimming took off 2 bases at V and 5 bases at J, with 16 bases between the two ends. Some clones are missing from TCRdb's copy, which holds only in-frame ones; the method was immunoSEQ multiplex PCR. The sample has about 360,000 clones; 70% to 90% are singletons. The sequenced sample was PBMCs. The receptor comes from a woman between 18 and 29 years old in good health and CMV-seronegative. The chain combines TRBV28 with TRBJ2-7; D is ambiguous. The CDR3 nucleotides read TGTGCCAGCAGTTTAGAATCGAGCCCCATCAACGAGCAGTACTTC. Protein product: CASSLESSPINEQYF.